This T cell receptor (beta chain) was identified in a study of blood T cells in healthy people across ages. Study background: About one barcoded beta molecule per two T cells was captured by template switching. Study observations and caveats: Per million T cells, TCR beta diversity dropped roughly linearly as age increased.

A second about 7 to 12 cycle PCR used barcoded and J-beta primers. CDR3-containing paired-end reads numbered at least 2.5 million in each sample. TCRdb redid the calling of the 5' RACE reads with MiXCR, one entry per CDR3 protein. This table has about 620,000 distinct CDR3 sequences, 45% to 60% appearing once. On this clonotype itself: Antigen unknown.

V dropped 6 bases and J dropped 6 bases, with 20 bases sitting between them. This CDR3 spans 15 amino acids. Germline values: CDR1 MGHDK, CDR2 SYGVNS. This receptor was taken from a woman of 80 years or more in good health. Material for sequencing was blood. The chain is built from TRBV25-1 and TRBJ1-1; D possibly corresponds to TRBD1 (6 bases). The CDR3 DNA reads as TGTGCCAGCAGCCGACGAAGCGGGGGCACCGCTGAAGCTTTCTTT. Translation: CASSRRSGGTAEAFF.